This is a list of T cell receptor beta chains from one sample in a study of blood T cell repertoires in COVID-19. Produced via immunoSEQ multiplex PCR; TCRdb's table is partial and in-frame only. Of 95,000 to 150,000 clones in the sample, around 83% are singletons; the top ten hold around 11%. Sample: peripheral blood. These TCRs come from a man in his 60s with acute or convalescent COVID-19. CDR3s include the opening cysteine and the closing phenylalanine or tryptophan. D genes are given only for firm matches. Clone size is given for some rows only: seen once, a few or many times, or a class if the clone is expanded.

clone size	V gene	J gene	D gene	CDR3 protein	CDR3 DNA
-	TRBV7-9	TRBJ1-2	-	CASSHSGSYGYTF	TGTGCCAGCAGCCACTCGGGTAGCTATGGCTACACCTTC
once	TRBV5-1	TRBJ2-3	TRBD1	CASSLQGQGATDTQYF	TGCGCCAGCAGCTTACAGGGACAGGGGGCAACAGATACGCAGTATTTT
-	TRBV13	TRBJ1-2	TRBD1	CASSLAMDRDYGYTF	TGTGCCAGCAGCTTAGCTATGGACAGGGACTATGGCTACACCTTC
-	TRBV29-1	TRBJ2-3	TRBD2	CSVENLSGRVTDTQYF	TGCAGCGTTGAAAATCTAAGCGGGAGAGTCACAGATACGCAGTATTTT
-	TRBV5-3	TRBJ2-7	-	CARIRQVEQYF	TGTGCCAGAATCCGGCAGGTCGAGCAGTACTTC
-	TRBV6-5	TRBJ1-4	-	CASSYYLGGLNEKLFF	TGTGCCAGCAGCTACTACCTGGGGGGACTGAATGAAAAACTGTTTTTT
-	TRBV18	TRBJ2-3	TRBD2	CASSPLLAAGVDTQYF	TGTGCCAGCTCACCACTATTGGCAGCGGGAGTGGATACGCAGTATTTT
-	TRBV7-9	TRBJ1-6	-	CASSPDTYNSPLHF	TGTGCCAGCAGCCCGGACACATATAATTCACCCCTCCACTTT
-	TRBV7-9	TRBJ2-7	-	CASSSISGASYEQYF	TGTGCCAGCAGCTCAATTAGCGGCGCCTCCTACGAGCAGTACTTC
-	TRBV28	TRBJ1-2	-	CASSRWELFPYGYTF	TGTGCCAGCAGTCGTTGGGAGCTGTTCCCATATGGCTACACCTTC
-	TRBV6-5	TRBJ2-3	TRBD1	CASTGQGIGDTQYF	TGTGCCAGTACGGGACAGGGTATCGGAGATACGCAGTATTTT
-	TRBV7-3	TRBJ2-1	-	CASSLKDGGGYEQFF	TGTGCCAGCAGCTTAAAAGACGGGGGTGGCTATGAGCAGTTCTTC
-	TRBV28	TRBJ1-4	TRBD1	CASSFGTGKRLGEKLFF	TGTGCCAGCAGTTTTGGGACAGGGAAAAGGTTAGGGGAAAAACTGTTTTTT
-	TRBV29-1	TRBJ2-1	-	CSGRRPGHINEQFF	TGCAGCGGAAGGAGGCCGGGACATATCAATGAGCAGTTCTTC
-	TRBV4-2	TRBJ1-1	-	CASSYQGGTEAFF	TGTGCCAGCAGCTATCAGGGAGGCACTGAAGCTTTCTTT
-	TRBV7-2	TRBJ1-5	-	CASSLAGREEPQHF	TGTGCCAGCAGCTTAGCGGGCAGGGAAGAGCCCCAGCATTTT
-	TRBV5-4	TRBJ2-7	TRBD1	CASSPTGGVYEQYF	TGTGCCAGCAGCCCGACAGGGGGCGTGTACGAGCAGTACTTC
-	TRBV6-4	TRBJ2-3	-	CASSEGGWGQADTQYF	TGTGCCAGCAGTGAAGGAGGATGGGGGCAAGCAGATACGCAGTATTTT
few	TRBV28	TRBJ1-5	-	CASSSPVPVDQPQHF	TGTGCCAGCAGCTCCCCCGTCCCGGTGGATCAGCCCCAGCATTTT
few	TRBV2	TRBJ2-1	TRBD2	CASSSLSGRASNEQFF	TGTGCCAGCAGTTCACTTAGCGGGAGGGCCTCCAATGAGCAGTTCTTC
-	TRBV9	TRBJ2-7	TRBD1	CASSAGQAARPYEQYF	TGTGCCAGCAGCGCGGGACAGGCGGCTAGACCCTACGAGCAGTACTTC
-	TRBV29-1	TRBJ2-7	-	CSVGGRLTYEQYF	TGCAGCGTTGGCGGGCGGTTGACCTACGAGCAGTACTTC
-	TRBV27	TRBJ1-5	TRBD1	CASSRRALMGQGYSNQPQHF	TGTGCCAGCAGTCGACGGGCCCTGATGGGACAGGGCTATAGCAATCAGCCCCAGCATTTT
-	TRBV7-2	TRBJ2-1	-	CASSLMGARYNEQFF	TGTGCCAGCAGCTTAATGGGGGCCAGGTACAATGAGCAGTTCTTC
-	TRBV11-3	TRBJ2-3	TRBD2	CASSPGASGPTDTQYF	TGTGCCAGCAGCCCGGGCGCTAGCGGTCCCACAGATACGCAGTATTTT
once	TRBV2	TRBJ1-2	-	CASEGVRESTDGYTF	TGTGCCAGCGAAGGGGTCAGGGAATCAACCGATGGCTACACCTTC
-	TRBV6-4	TRBJ2-1	-	CASRQELSSYNEQFF	TGTGCCAGCAGACAGGAGCTAAGCTCCTACAATGAGCAGTTCTTC
-	TRBV19	TRBJ1-5	TRBD1	CASRGRDRGILDNQPQHF	TGTGCCAGTAGGGGCCGGGACAGGGGAATACTGGACAATCAGCCCCAGCATTTT
few	TRBV30	TRBJ1-2	-	CAWTLQAGGYTF	TGTGCCTGGACTCTACAGGCGGGGGGCTACACCTTC
-	TRBV2	TRBJ1-5	TRBD1	CASMGQRDQPQHF	TGTGCCAGCATGGGACAGAGAGATCAGCCCCAGCATTTT
-	TRBV28	TRBJ2-1	TRBD2	CASSTRTSGRNEQFF	TGTGCCAGCAGTACAAGGACTAGCGGGAGAAATGAGCAGTTCTTC
-	TRBV29-1	TRBJ1-2	TRBD1	CSVIRDRGLEGGYTF	TGCAGCGTTATCCGGGACAGGGGGCTGGAAGGTGGCTACACCTTC